The 19 T cell receptor beta chains presented below share a single source sample, sequenced in a study of T-cell memory formation after mild COVID-19. TCRdb processed the 5' RACE reads anew with MiXCR; each CDR3 protein has one entry. The sample lists about 190,000 distinct CDR3 sequences; approximately 20% were seen once. What was sequenced was PBMCs or a T cell subset sorted from them (not recorded which). The receptors here all came from an adult woman who had mild COVID-19 (a few samples of this study predate the infection). Cell type and time point are not known.

The chain couples TRBV12-3 or TRBV12-4 to TRBJ1-1, with D hard to call. V gave up 5 bases and J gave up 1 base, with 8 bases separating them. The CDR3 is 13 amino acids. The chain's CDR3 is CASSPFRNTEAFF. Written as DNA, the CDR3 is TGTGCCAGCAGTCCCTTCAGGAACACTGAAGCTTTCTTT.

V gene TRBV15 combines with J gene TRBJ1-6; TRBD1 matches at 9 bases. Trimming cost V 6 bases and J 10 bases; bases outside gene matches: 10. The CDR3 extends over 15 amino acids. CDR1 and CDR2 from the germline V gene are LNHNV and YYDKDF (reference sequence). CDR3: CATRKRTGQGSPLHF. The CDR3, as DNA: TGTGCCACCAGGAAGAGAACGGGACAGGGCTCACCCCTCCACTTT.

This chain joins TRBV7-9 and TRBJ1-1; D is possibly TRBD1 (6 bases). The CDR3 sequence is 12 residues long. Per the germline V gene, CDR1 is SEHNR and CDR2 is FQNEAQ (reference sequence). The V end was cut by 5 bases, the J end by 8 bases, with 12 bases between. Here the CDR3 DNA reads TGTGCCAGCAGCCCCTCGACAGGCGAAGCTTTCTTT. Protein: CASSPSTGEAFF.

V usage is TRBV6-4 and J usage is TRBJ2-1, with 14 positions matching TRBD2. With V trimmed by 6 bases and J by 6 bases, 13 bases remained unmatched. The CDR3 spans 18 residues. Germline CDR1 reads MRHNA; CDR2 reads SNTAGT. CDR3 region: CASSGGGGLAGGANEQFF. The CDR3 DNA is TGTGCCAGCAGCGGAGGTGGAGGACTAGCGGGGGGTGCCAATGAGCAGTTCTTC.

The chain joins TRBV7-9 to TRBJ1-2, with a tentative D call TRBD1 (6 bases). Trimming stripped 1 base from V and 8 bases from J, with 11 bases between. Germline V gene sequence: CDR1 SEHNR, CDR2 FQNEAQ (reference sequence). This CDR3 contains 13 residues. The CDR3 sequence is CASSLDRDAGYTF. CDR3 in DNA: TGTGCCAGCAGCTTAGACAGGGACGCCGGCTACACCTTC.

This sequence joins TRBV6-6 and TRBJ1-5, with 8 nucleotides matching TRBD1. Germline CDR1 reads MNHNY; CDR2 reads SVGAGI (reference sequence). J was trimmed by 0 bases and V by 11 bases; bases with no gene match: 6. The CDR3 is 14 residues long. CDR3 bases: TGTGCCGTCCGGACAGGGAATAGCAATCAGCCCCAGCATTTT. It encodes CAVRTGNSNQPQHF.

The rearrangement uses TRBV11-3 and TRBJ2-7, with 12 bases that match TRBD2. The germline CDR1 and CDR2 sequences are SGHNT and YENEEA. The ends lost 4 bases at V and 3 bases at J; junction bases unmatched: 4. This CDR3 is built from 15 residues. CDR3 DNA: TGTGCCAGCAGCTCGCGACTAGCGGGGGACTACGAGCAGTACTTC. Translated, it gives CASSSRLAGDYEQYF. Using reference TRBV11-3 and TRBJ2-7 for the parts outside the CDR3, the full variable domain is EAGVVQSPRYKIIEKKQPVAFWCNPISGHNTLYWYLQNLGQGPELLIRYENEEAVDDSQLPKDRFSAERLKGVDSTLKIQPAELGDSAVYLCASSSRLAGDYEQYFGPGTRLTVT.

This chain links TRBV5-1 with TRBJ2-5; D may match TRBD1 or TRBD2 (5 bases each). The germline V gene encodes CDR1 SGHRS and CDR2 YFSETQ. Trimming took off 4 bases at V and 1 base at J, with 14 bases between the two ends. This CDR3 spans 15 amino acids. CDR3 loop: CASSEGPQIQETQYF. CDR3 sequence (DNA): TGCGCCAGCAGCGAGGGACCGCAGATCCAAGAGACCCAGTACTTC.

V is TRBV10-3 and J is TRBJ2-3; 8 nucleotides match TRBD2. The CDR3 is made up of 15 amino acids. V lost 4 bases and J lost 9; bases outside the gene matches: 12. The germline CDR1 and CDR2 sequences are ENHRY and SYGVKD. The DNA for the CDR3 is TGTGCCATCAGTGGATCGGGAGGGCCTATTTTAACGCAGTATTTT. This codes for CAISGSGGPILTQYF.

Only a few counts were recorded for this clonotype. The rearrangement links TRBV5-1 to TRBJ2-1; 11 bases fit TRBD2. The CDR3 spans 16 residues. Germline CDR1 is SGHRS and CDR2 is YFSETQ. The V and J ends lost 4 bases and 9 bases, in that order; junction bases with no gene match: 12. CDR3 residues: CASSVPPSGGLGEQFF. The CDR3 region has the DNA TGCGCCAGCAGCGTACCCCCTAGCGGGGGGCTCGGTGAGCAGTTCTTC.

This chain connects TRBV24-1 to TRBJ1-6, with D possibly TRBD1 on 5 matching bases. V was shortened by 7 bases and J by 5 bases, with 11 bases between the two germline ends. This CDR3 spans 14 amino acids. Germline V gene lookup returns CDR1 KGHDR and CDR2 SFDVKD. CDR3 bases: TGTGCCACCAGAAGACAGTCTGATAATTCACCCCTCCACTTT. It is translated as CATRRQSDNSPLHF.

This chain joins TRBV18 and TRBJ2-3; D might be TRBD1 (6 bases). Deletions cut 2 bases from V and 3 bases from J, with 9 bases between. Germline CDR1 KGHSH, CDR2 LQKENI. This CDR3 has 14 residues. The CDR3 nucleotides read TGTGCCAGCTCACCAAACCAGGGGACAGATACGCAGTATTTT. It codes for CASSPNQGTDTQYF.

The J gene is TRBJ2-5, the V gene TRBV12-3 or TRBV12-4, with unresolved D. There are 13 residues in the CDR3. The ends were cut back, 6 bases at V and 4 bases at J, with 12 bases in the middle. The CDR3 coding sequence is TGTGCCAGCAGGACACCATGGTCAGAGACCCAGTACTTC. Protein: CASRTPWSETQYF.

This clonotype appeared a single time. This chain connects TRBV20-1 to TRBJ2-7; 14 bases are a match to TRBD2. The CDR3 has 16 amino acids. Trimming cost V 2 bases and J 6 bases; bases outside gene matches: 9. CDR1 and CDR2 from the germline V gene are DFQATT and SNEGSKA (reference sequence). CDR3 DNA sequence: TGCAGTGCTAGATCTGACGGGACTAGCGGGAGAGGCGAGCAGTACTTC. Translation gives CSARSDGTSGRGEQYF.

V and J are TRBV5-4 and TRBJ2-1; D ambiguous. Trimming stripped 3 bases from V and 4 bases from J, with 14 bases between. CDR3 length: 15 amino acids. Germline V gene sequence: CDR1 SGHNT, CDR2 YYREEE (reference sequence). This chain's CDR3 is CASSSPGGSYNEQFF. The DNA of the CDR3 is TGTGCCAGCAGCTCCCCCGGCGGTTCGTACAATGAGCAGTTCTTC.

The chain combines TRBV5-1 with TRBJ1-1; D is ambiguous. Germline CDR1 and CDR2: SGHRS and YFSETQ. This CDR3 contains 16 residues. The V end was cut by 1 base, the J end by 4 bases, with 17 bases between. The CDR3: CASSLWGGQTATEAFF. The DNA for the CDR3 is TGCGCCAGCAGCTTGTGGGGAGGGCAAACAGCCACTGAAGCTTTCTTT.

This clonotype was found many times. The gene calls are TRBV7-6 and TRBJ2-7; 14 nucleotides line up with TRBD2. After removal of 5 bases from V and 5 bases from J, the junction contained 8 bases not matched to a gene. The V gene's germline CDR1 is SGHVS and CDR2 FNYEAQ. This CDR3 contains 16 residues. CDR3 sequence: CASSPRGTSGRNEQYF. The CDR3 DNA is TGTGCCAGCAGCCCCCGGGGGACTAGCGGGAGAAACGAGCAGTACTTC.

The gene calls are TRBV18 and TRBJ1-6; the D is unclear. V gave up 4 bases and J gave up 3 bases, with 10 bases separating them. The germline gives CDR1 KGHSH, CDR2 LQKENI. CDR3 length: 15 amino acids. CDR3 protein: CASSRQDGYNSPLHF. CDR3 bases: TGTGCCAGCTCACGGCAGGATGGCTATAATTCACCCCTCCACTTT.

CDR3 nucleotide sequence: TGTGCCAGCAGTTCCCGGAACAGGGCCACAGATACGCAGTATTTT. This encodes CASSSRNRATDTQYF. The chain links TRBV6-5 to TRBJ2-3, with a possible D match to TRBD1 (6 bases). Germline V lookup: CDR1 MNHEY, CDR2 SVGAGI. The V gene lost 4 bases and the J gene lost 2 bases, with 13 bases spanning the gap. There are 15 residues in the CDR3.